The 19 T cell receptor beta chains below were found in one sample sequenced in a study of CD8+CD57+ T cells in acquired aplastic anemia. TCR beta VDJ and CDR3 were profiled, and genomic DNA was the template. A single record per CDR3 protein comes from TCRdb applying MiXCR to the reads. This sample has around 79,000 distinct CDR3 sequences, with about 70% found just once. The sequenced patients had an expansion of CD8+CD57+ cells seen by flow cytometry. The sequenced sample consisted of sorted CD4+, CD8+, or CD8+CD57+ T cells (not recorded which) from PBMCs. These TCRs come from a human donor with aplastic anemia.

This clonotype came up once. The chain links TRBV29-1 to TRBJ2-1; 9 bases agree with TRBD1. CDR1 is SQVTM and CDR2 is ANQGSEA in the germline V gene. This CDR3 has 14 residues. The ends lost 5 bases at V and 5 bases at J; junction bases unmatched: 7. For the CDR3, the DNA is TGCAGCGTTACACAGGGGGCTATAAACAATGAGCAGTTCTTC. It encodes CSVTQGAINNEQFF.

This clonotype has a handful of counts. The V and J genes are TRBV7-2 and TRBJ2-7; 9 bases are a match to TRBD1. Per germline, CDR1 SGHTA and CDR2 FQGNSA. This CDR3 contains 15 residues. J gave up 5 bases and V 4 bases, and 9 bases lay outside the gene matches. The CDR3 DNA reads as TGTGCCAGCAGCTGGAAAGGACAGGGGACCCACGAGCAGTACTTC. It codes for CASSWKGQGTHEQYF.

The rearrangement links TRBV7-2 to TRBJ2-5; D is unclear. V gave up 1 base and J gave up 5 bases, with 5 bases separating them. CDR1 and CDR2 from the germline V gene are SGHTA and FQGNSA. The CDR3 sequence is 12 residues long. The DNA of the CDR3 is TGTGCCAGCAGCTTAGATTCGGAGACCCAGTACTTC. It encodes CASSLDSETQYF.

The chain couples TRBV6-4 to TRBJ2-7; D call uncertain. V lost 2 bases and J lost 7, with 9 bases in between. CDR3 size: 12 residues. Germline CDR1 MRHNA, CDR2 SNTAGT. CDR3 sequence (DNA): TGTGCCAGCAGTGACGGGTTGGGGGAGCAGTACTTC. Encoded protein: CASSDGLGEQYF.

A single count supports this clonotype. Here the CDR3 DNA reads TGTGCCAGCAAACCGGGACTAGCGATCGAGACCCAGTACTTC. Residues: CASKPGLAIETQYF. The chain is built from TRBV6-1 and TRBJ2-5, with 10 bases that match TRBD2. This CDR3 has 14 amino acids. The V and J ends lost 7 bases and 5 bases, in that order; junction bases with no gene match: 7. Looked up from germline, CDR1 is MNHNS and CDR2 is SASEGT.

The genes are TRBV5-4 and TRBJ1-1; a possible D gene is TRBD1 (6 bases). CDR3 length: 15 amino acids. Looked up from germline, CDR1 is SGHNT and CDR2 is YYREEE (reference sequence). The V end lost 0 bases, the J end lost 0 bases, and 9 bases lay between the germline ends. The CDR3 DNA reads TGTGCCAGCAGCTTGGAGGGGGTGATGAACACTGAAGCTTTCTTT. This codes for CASSLEGVMNTEAFF.

As regards this clonotype: A junction end diverges from the germline sequence, so it may reflect a read error. This rearrangement joins TRBV20-1 to TRBJ1-1; D not resolved. CDR3 length equals 11 residues. Germline V gene sequence: CDR1 DFQATT, CDR2 SNEGSKA (reference sequence). CDR3 protein: CSARGSTEAFF. The CDR3 nucleotides are TGCAGTGCAAGAGGATCAACTGAAGCTTTCTTT.

This rearrangement joins TRBV9 to TRBJ2-3; D is tentatively TRBD1 or TRBD2 (6 bases each). The length of the CDR3 is 14 residues. Deletions cut 0 bases from V and 5 bases from J, with 10 bases between. The V gene's germline CDR1 is SGDLS and CDR2 YYNGEE. The CDR3 is CASSVVEGGDTQYF. The DNA of the CDR3 is TGTGCCAGCAGCGTAGTAGAGGGGGGAGATACGCAGTATTTT.

The CDR3 sequence: CASSHVTGESPLHF. The CDR3 DNA sequence: TGTGCCAGCAGCCACGTGACAGGGGAGTCACCCCTCCACTTT. The V and J genes are TRBV5-6 and TRBJ1-6; 8 bases align to TRBD1. Looked up from germline, CDR1 is SGHDT and CDR2 is YYEEEE. The CDR3 is 14 amino acids. The trim removed 4 bases at V and 10 bases at J, leaving 7 bases unmatched. The variable domain in full, with the rest retrieved from reference TRBV5-6 and TRBJ1-6, is DAGVTQSPTHLIKTRGQQVTLRCSPKSGHDTVSWYQQALGQGPQFIFQYYEEEERQRGNFPDRFSGHQFPNYSSELNVNALLLGDSALYLCASSHVTGESPLHFGNGTRLTVT.

This clonotype was detected only a few times. The CDR3 is CASSTGTGVGNTIYF. As DNA, the CDR3 is TGTGCCAGCAGTACCGGGACAGGGGTTGGAAACACCATATATTTT. The rearrangement uses TRBV2 and TRBJ1-3, with TRBD1 matching 10 bases. V shed 5 bases and J 3 bases; nucleotides not matched to a gene: 4. The CDR3 covers 15 residues. Germline V gene lookup returns CDR1 SNHLY and CDR2 FYNNEI. Looking up the rest from reference TRBV2 and TRBJ1-3 gives the full variable domain: EPEVTQTPSHQVTQMGQEVILRCVPISNHLYFYWYRQILGQKVEFLVSFYNNEISEKSEIFDDQFSVERPDGSNFTLKIRSTKLEDSAMYFCASSTGTGVGNTIYFGEGSWLTVV.

The table lists this clonotype with a count of one. V gene TRBV5-1 combines with J gene TRBJ2-3; D is ambiguous. The length of the CDR3 is 14 residues. Germline V lookup: CDR1 SGHRS, CDR2 YFSETQ. V was pared by 0 bases and J by 6 bases, with 11 bases between. The DNA of the CDR3 is TGCGCCAGCAGCTTGGCCCGAGAAGGCGATACGCAGTATTTT. Translating gives CASSLAREGDTQYF.

This clonotype occurred a few times. This chain links TRBV29-1 with TRBJ2-3; weak D call: TRBD1 (6 bases). This CDR3 has 13 amino acids. Germline V gives CDR1 SQVTM, CDR2 ANQGSEA. Trimming stripped 1 base from V and 4 bases from J, with 9 bases between. The CDR3 DNA reads as TGCAGCGTTGAAGGAGGGGGTGCAGATACGCAGTATTTT. It codes for CSVEGGGADTQYF.

About this clonotype: Relative to the germline gene, one junction end is altered; a read error may explain this. V is TRBV7-7 and J is TRBJ2-7; D perhaps matches TRBD1 (5 bases). Germline CDR1 and CDR2: SSHAT and FNYEAQ (reference sequence). The CDR3 is 12 amino acids. The DNA of the CDR3 is TGTGCTAGCAGCTTAGGGGACTACGAGCAGTACTTC. It specifies CASSLGDYEQYF.

The table lists this clonotype with a count of one. The chain employs TRBV7-3 and TRBJ1-1, with no clear D. V was pared by 4 bases and J by 1 base, with 16 bases between. Germline V gene data show CDR1 as SGHTA and CDR2 as FQGTGA. The CDR3 runs 16 residues. DNA for the CDR3: TGTGCCAGCAGCTCGACGGGTCCGGGCGGGAACACTGAAGCTTTCTTT. Protein product: CASSSTGPGGNTEAFF.

In this sample, this clonotype turned up once. The rearrangement uses TRBV7-2 and TRBJ1-2; D is unclear. V was shortened by 1 base and J by 4 bases, with 7 bases between the two germline ends. CDR3 length: 13 amino acids. From germline, CDR1 is SGHTA and CDR2 FQGNSA. The CDR3 spells CASSLEPTYGYTF. CDR3 sequence (DNA): TGTGCCAGCAGCTTAGAGCCGACCTATGGCTACACCTTC.

This clonotype has a single count. The CDR3 DNA is TGCAGCGTAGGGACTAGCGGGAGGTACGAGCAGTACTTC. This codes for CSVGTSGRYEQYF. The chain recombines TRBV29-1 with TRBJ2-7; TRBD2 matches at 15 bases. The germline CDR1 and CDR2 sequences are SQVTM and ANQGSEA. This CDR3 has 13 residues. Trimming cost V 6 bases and J 4 bases; bases outside gene matches: 1.

V and J are TRBV20-1 and TRBJ1-2; a weak D match, TRBD1 (6 bases). V lost 1 base to trimming and J lost 5 bases, with 8 bases between them. Looked up from germline, CDR1 is DFQATT and CDR2 is SNEGSKA (reference sequence). The CDR3 consists of 12 residues. The DNA for the CDR3 is TGCAGTGCTAGAGTAGGGGGATATGGCTACACCTTC. It codes for CSARVGGYGYTF.

The rearrangement uses TRBV29-1 and TRBJ2-5; possible D gene TRBD1, 6 bases. This CDR3 comprises 12 residues. V lost 8 bases to trimming and J lost 1 base, with 11 bases between them. CDR1 and CDR2 from the germline V gene are SQVTM and ANQGSEA. CDR3 in DNA: TGCAGCTCACGGACAGCCCAAGAGACCCAGTACTTC. Amino acid sequence: CSSRTAQETQYF.

CDR3 loop: CASSPHTAGSQETQYF. The CDR3, as DNA: TGTGCCAGCAGCCCTCACACAGCCGGTTCCCAAGAGACCCAGTACTTC. The chain is built from TRBV10-3 and TRBJ2-5; D ambiguous. Trimming shortened V by 10 bases and J by 1 base, and 22 bases separated the two germline ends. This CDR3 is 16 amino acids long. Per germline, CDR1 ENHRY and CDR2 SYGVKD.